This is a list of T cell receptor beta chains from one sample in a study of T cell responses to AZD1222 COVID-19 vaccine. Assay: immunoSEQ multiplex PCR; the TCRdb copy retains only in-frame clones and omits some. The table has about 160,000 clones, about 92% seen once. This specimen consisted of peripheral blood, obtained 28 days after the second AZD1222 dose. The receptors come from an adult who received the AZD1222 COVID-19 vaccine. The CDR3 runs from the conserved cysteine through the conserved F or W. A D gene is named only where the DNA matches it firmly. Size values are once, few and many counts, or a class for expanded clones, and some rows have none.

abundance: once; d_gene: TRBD2; j_gene: TRBJ2-7; v_gene: TRBV4-2; CDR3aa: CASSQDLGTSGSYVYEQYF; CDR3nt: TGTGCCAGCAGCCAAGATCTGGGGACTAGCGGGAGTTACGTCTACGAGCAGTACTTC
abundance: NA; d_gene: NA; j_gene: TRBJ1-1; v_gene: TRBV29-1; CDR3aa: CSVEPGPGTEAFF; CDR3nt: TGCAGCGTTGAGCCAGGGCCCGGCACTGAAGCTTTCTTT
abundance: NA; d_gene: TRBD2; j_gene: TRBJ2-3; v_gene: TRBV7-8; CDR3aa: CASSLTSGYYSTDTQYF; CDR3nt: TGTGCCAGCAGCTTAACTAGCGGATATTATTCCACAGATACGCAGTATTTT
abundance: NA; d_gene: NA; j_gene: TRBJ1-2; v_gene: TRBV28; CDR3aa: CASNPPLRGGYTF; CDR3nt: TGTGCCAGCAACCCCCCCCTCAGGGGTGGCTACACCTTC
abundance: NA; d_gene: TRBD2; j_gene: TRBJ2-1; v_gene: TRBV24-1; CDR3aa: CATSDFSRGDSYNEQFF; CDR3nt: TGTGCCACCAGTGATTTTTCGCGGGGGGACTCCTACAATGAGCAGTTCTTC
abundance: NA; d_gene: NA; j_gene: TRBJ2-3; v_gene: TRBV27; CDR3aa: CASGLPIYTDTQYF; CDR3nt: TGTGCCAGCGGCTTGCCGATATACACAGATACGCAGTATTTT
abundance: NA; d_gene: TRBD1; j_gene: TRBJ1-2; v_gene: TRBV4-3; CDR3aa: CASSQDGGTGNYGYTF; CDR3nt: TGCGCCAGCAGCCAAGATGGGGGGACAGGGAACTATGGCTACACCTTC
abundance: NA; d_gene: NA; j_gene: TRBJ2-3; v_gene: TRBV14; CDR3aa: CASSQVQVDTQYF; CDR3nt: TGTGCCAGCAGCCAAGTTCAGGTAGATACGCAGTATTTT
abundance: NA; d_gene: TRBD1; j_gene: TRBJ1-1; v_gene: TRBV5-6; CDR3aa: CASSLGDRNTEAFF; CDR3nt: TGTGCCAGCAGCTTAGGGGACAGAAACACTGAAGCTTTCTTT
abundance: NA; d_gene: TRBD1; j_gene: TRBJ1-1; v_gene: TRBV28; CDR3aa: CASSQGANTEAFF; CDR3nt: TGTGCCAGCAGCCAGGGGGCGAACACTGAAGCTTTCTTT
abundance: NA; d_gene: NA; j_gene: TRBJ1-2; v_gene: TRBV4-1; CDR3aa: CASSQDMRGTNYGYTF; CDR3nt: TGCGCCAGCAGCCAAGATATGAGGGGCACCAACTATGGCTACACCTTC
abundance: NA; d_gene: NA; j_gene: TRBJ2-7; v_gene: TRBV5-1; CDR3aa: CASSLTGEAFEQYF; CDR3nt: TGCGCCAGCAGCTTGACAGGGGAGGCGTTCGAGCAGTACTTC
abundance: NA; d_gene: TRBD2; j_gene: TRBJ2-3; v_gene: TRBV11-2; CDR3aa: CASRTIRAGGPSRIDTQYF; CDR3nt: TGTGCCAGCAGAACGATAAGAGCGGGAGGGCCTTCACGGATCGATACGCAGTATTTT
abundance: NA; d_gene: NA; j_gene: TRBJ2-2; v_gene: TRBV2; CDR3aa: CASNQGSNTGELFF; CDR3nt: TGTGCCAGCAACCAGGGGTCGAACACCGGGGAGCTGTTTTTT
abundance: NA; d_gene: TRBD2; j_gene: TRBJ2-5; v_gene: TRBV5-1; CDR3aa: CASSLGPGLASPQETQYF; CDR3nt: TGCGCCAGCAGCTTGGGCCCGGGACTAGCATCCCCACAAGAGACCCAGTACTTC
abundance: NA; d_gene: TRBD2; j_gene: TRBJ2-1; v_gene: TRBV5-4; CDR3aa: CASSFSGRASYNEQFF; CDR3nt: TGTGCCAGCAGCTTTAGCGGGAGGGCCTCCTACAATGAGCAGTTCTTC
abundance: NA; d_gene: NA; j_gene: TRBJ1-1; v_gene: TRBV29-1; CDR3aa: CSVLGRGHEAFF; CDR3nt: TGCAGCGTCCTAGGGCGGGGGCATGAAGCTTTCTTT
abundance: NA; d_gene: NA; j_gene: TRBJ2-7; v_gene: TRBV18; CDR3aa: CASSLSRVSEQYF; CDR3nt: TGTGCCAGCTCACTTTCTAGGGTCTCCGAGCAGTACTTC
abundance: NA; d_gene: TRBD2; j_gene: TRBJ2-7; v_gene: TRBV27; CDR3aa: CASSLILAGGAYEQYF; CDR3nt: TGTGCCAGCAGTTTAATATTAGCGGGAGGGGCCTACGAGCAGTACTTC
abundance: NA; d_gene: NA; j_gene: TRBJ1-1; v_gene: TRBV5-1; CDR3aa: CASSLAGGRNTEAFF; CDR3nt: TGCGCCAGCAGCTTGGCGGGGGGCAGGAACACTGAAGCTTTCTTT
abundance: NA; d_gene: TRBD1; j_gene: TRBJ2-7; v_gene: TRBV30; CDR3aa: CAWSDWDRAYEQYF; CDR3nt: TGTGCCTGGAGTGATTGGGACAGGGCGTACGAGCAGTACTTC
abundance: once; d_gene: NA; j_gene: TRBJ2-7; v_gene: TRBV21-1; CDR3aa: CASSTRGGTGDYEQYF; CDR3nt: TGTGCCAGCAGCACAAGGGGCGGGACAGGGGACTACGAGCAGTACTTC
abundance: NA; d_gene: NA; j_gene: TRBJ2-1; v_gene: TRBV5-1; CDR3aa: CASSVGTDNEQFF; CDR3nt: TGCGCCAGCAGCGTGGGGACGGACAATGAGCAGTTCTTC
abundance: NA; d_gene: NA; j_gene: TRBJ2-1; v_gene: TRBV5-4; CDR3aa: CASSDYTGPFRMFF; CDR3nt: TGTGCCAGCAGCGACTATACCGGACCGTTTAGAATGTTCTTC
abundance: NA; d_gene: NA; j_gene: TRBJ2-2; v_gene: TRBV19; CDR3aa: CASSTSANTGELFF; CDR3nt: TGTGCCAGTAGTACATCAGCGAACACCGGGGAGCTGTTTTTT
abundance: NA; d_gene: NA; j_gene: TRBJ1-5; v_gene: TRBV19; CDR3aa: CASSIGAEGDGNQPQHF; CDR3nt: TGTGCCAGTAGTATTGGGGCTGAGGGGGATGGCAATCAGCCCCAGCATTTT
abundance: NA; d_gene: NA; j_gene: TRBJ1-2; v_gene: TRBV30; CDR3aa: CAWHPPGAKANYGYTF; CDR3nt: TGTGCCTGGCACCCACCGGGGGCGAAAGCTAACTATGGCTACACCTTC
abundance: NA; d_gene: TRBD1; j_gene: TRBJ2-7; v_gene: TRBV5-1; CDR3aa: CASSSRTGPYEQYF; CDR3nt: TGCGCCAGCAGCTCCAGGACAGGGCCCTACGAGCAGTACTTC
abundance: NA; d_gene: NA; j_gene: TRBJ1-2; v_gene: TRBV30; CDR3aa: CAWSVPGTNYGYTF; CDR3nt: TGTGCCTGGAGTGTACCTGGGACTAACTATGGCTACACCTTC
abundance: NA; d_gene: TRBD2; j_gene: TRBJ2-1; v_gene: TRBV11-3; CDR3aa: CASSLDHLSPSGSSYNEQFF; CDR3nt: TGTGCCAGCAGCTTAGATCATCTGTCACCCAGCGGGAGCTCCTACAATGAGCAGTTCTTC
abundance: NA; d_gene: NA; j_gene: TRBJ1-4; v_gene: TRBV27; CDR3aa: CARSRNEKLFF; CDR3nt: TGTGCCAGGTCTAGAAATGAAAAACTGTTTTTT
abundance: NA; d_gene: TRBD1; j_gene: TRBJ1-6; v_gene: TRBV6-6; CDR3aa: CASSYDGAQGDF; CDR3nt: TGTGCCAGCAGTTACGACGGGGCACAGGGGGACTTT
abundance: NA; d_gene: NA; j_gene: TRBJ1-1; v_gene: TRBV3-1/TRBV3-2; CDR3aa: CASSLSGTEAFF; CDR3nt: TGTGCCAGCAGCCTCAGCGGTACCGAGGCTTTCTTT
abundance: NA; d_gene: NA; j_gene: TRBJ2-1; v_gene: TRBV28; CDR3aa: CASSSSPLWLGGANEQFF; CDR3nt: NA
abundance: NA; d_gene: NA; j_gene: TRBJ2-5; v_gene: TRBV7-9; CDR3aa: CASSLIRGSYQETQYF; CDR3nt: TGTGCCAGCAGCCTCATCCGGGGGAGCTACCAAGAGACCCAGTACTTC
abundance: NA; d_gene: TRBD1; j_gene: TRBJ2-7; v_gene: TRBV7-6; CDR3aa: CASSYRQGPGIGEQYF; CDR3nt: TGTGCCAGCAGCTACCGACAGGGCCCCGGGATTGGCGAGCAGTACTTC
abundance: NA; d_gene: TRBD2; j_gene: TRBJ2-7; v_gene: TRBV7-8; CDR3aa: CASSRTSGGPYEQYF; CDR3nt: TGTGCCAGCAGCCGCACTAGCGGGGGACCCTACGAGCAGTACTTC
abundance: NA; d_gene: TRBD2; j_gene: TRBJ2-1; v_gene: TRBV28; CDR3aa: CASSPSGTTYNEQFF; CDR3nt: TGTGCCAGCAGCCCTAGCGGGACAACCTACAATGAGCAGTTCTTC
abundance: NA; d_gene: NA; j_gene: TRBJ2-2; v_gene: TRBV12-3/TRBV12-4; CDR3aa: CASRSGPTGELFF; CDR3nt: TGTGCCAGCAGGTCCGGGCCGACCGGGGAGCTGTTTTTT
abundance: NA; d_gene: NA; j_gene: TRBJ2-6; v_gene: TRBV18; CDR3aa: CASSLEGGSSGANVLTF; CDR3nt: TGTGCCAGCTCCCTAGAGGGCGGCAGCTCTGGGGCCAACGTCCTGACTTTC
abundance: once; d_gene: TRBD2; j_gene: TRBJ2-1; v_gene: TRBV3-1/TRBV3-2; CDR3aa: CASNRLAGDVSGQFF; CDR3nt: TGTGCCAGTAATCGACTAGCGGGAGACGTTAGCGGGCAGTTCTTC
abundance: NA; d_gene: TRBD2; j_gene: TRBJ2-5; v_gene: TRBV9; CDR3aa: CASSVGAGEALGYETQYF; CDR3nt: TGTGCCAGCAGCGTAGGGGCGGGAGAGGCTTTGGGATACGAGACCCAGTACTTC
abundance: NA; d_gene: NA; j_gene: TRBJ2-6; v_gene: TRBV10-2; CDR3aa: CASSDWSAGTVSGANVLTF; CDR3nt: TGCGCCAGCAGTGACTGGAGCGCAGGGACCGTCTCTGGGGCCAACGTCCTGACTTTC
abundance: few; d_gene: TRBD1; j_gene: TRBJ2-7; v_gene: TRBV6-2/TRBV6-3; CDR3aa: CASSYSALQGYSYEQYF; CDR3nt: TGTGCCAGCAGTTACTCGGCCCTACAGGGGTACTCCTACGAGCAGTACTTC
abundance: once; d_gene: TRBD2; j_gene: TRBJ2-1; v_gene: TRBV27; CDR3aa: CATKPGLAGVTSYNEQFF; CDR3nt: TGTGCCACGAAACCGGGACTAGCGGGAGTTACCTCCTACAATGAGCAGTTCTTC
abundance: NA; d_gene: TRBD2; j_gene: TRBJ2-6; v_gene: TRBV4-3; CDR3aa: CASSQASGSGANVLTF; CDR3nt: TGCGCCAGCAGCCAAGCTAGCGGCTCTGGGGCCAACGTCCTGACTTTC
abundance: NA; d_gene: NA; j_gene: TRBJ1-2; v_gene: TRBV19; CDR3aa: CASTPGPRLGGYTF; CDR3nt: TGTGCCAGTACCCCAGGTCCCCGGTTAGGTGGCTACACCTTC
abundance: NA; d_gene: NA; j_gene: TRBJ1-5; v_gene: TRBV7-2; CDR3aa: CASSLAPFEGGRDQPQHF; CDR3nt: TGTGCCAGCAGCTTAGCGCCGTTTGAGGGGGGCCGGGATCAGCCCCAGCATTTT
abundance: NA; d_gene: NA; j_gene: TRBJ2-1; v_gene: TRBV30; CDR3aa: CAWGAGLSYNEQFF; CDR3nt: TGTGCCTGGGGGGCAGGGCTCTCCTACAATGAGCAGTTCTTC
abundance: NA; d_gene: TRBD1; j_gene: TRBJ2-1; v_gene: TRBV18; CDR3aa: CASSQDRVGEQFF; CDR3nt: TGTGCCAGCTCCCAGGACAGGGTTGGCGAGCAGTTCTTC
abundance: NA; d_gene: NA; j_gene: TRBJ2-5; v_gene: TRBV7-9; CDR3aa: CASSVGWSGETQYF; CDR3nt: TGTGCCAGCAGCGTTGGGTGGTCCGGTGAGACCCAGTACTTC
abundance: NA; d_gene: NA; j_gene: TRBJ1-2; v_gene: TRBV2; CDR3aa: CASIGYGYTF; CDR3nt: TGTGCCAGCATCGGCTATGGCTACACCTTC
abundance: once; d_gene: NA; j_gene: TRBJ1-5; v_gene: TRBV15; CDR3aa: CATSRSKKGQHF; CDR3nt: TGTGCCACCAGCAGGTCAAAGAAGGGCCAGCATTTT
abundance: NA; d_gene: NA; j_gene: TRBJ1-3; v_gene: TRBV19; CDR3aa: CASSVLGSGNTIYF; CDR3nt: TGTGCCAGTAGCGTTCTGGGCTCTGGAAACACCATATATTTT